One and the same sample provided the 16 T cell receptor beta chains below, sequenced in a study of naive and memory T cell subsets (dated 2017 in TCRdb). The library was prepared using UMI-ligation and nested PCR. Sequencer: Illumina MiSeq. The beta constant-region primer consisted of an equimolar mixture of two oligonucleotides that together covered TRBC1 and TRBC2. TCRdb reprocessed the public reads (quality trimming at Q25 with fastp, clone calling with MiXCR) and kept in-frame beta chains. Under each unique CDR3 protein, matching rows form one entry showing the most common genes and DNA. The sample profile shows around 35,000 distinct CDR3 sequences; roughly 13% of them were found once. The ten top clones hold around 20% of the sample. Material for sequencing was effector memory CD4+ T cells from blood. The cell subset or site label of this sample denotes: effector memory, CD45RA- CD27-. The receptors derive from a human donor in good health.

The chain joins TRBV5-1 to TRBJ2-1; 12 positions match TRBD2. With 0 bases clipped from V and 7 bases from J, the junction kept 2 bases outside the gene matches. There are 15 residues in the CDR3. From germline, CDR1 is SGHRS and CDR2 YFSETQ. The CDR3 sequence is CASSLAGTSGNEQFF. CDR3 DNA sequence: TGCGCCAGCAGCTTGGCCGGGACTAGCGGGAATGAGCAGTTCTTC. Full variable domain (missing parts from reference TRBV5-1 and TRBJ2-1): KAGVTQTPRYLIKTRGQQVTLSCSPISGHRSVSWYQQTPGQGLQFLFEYFSETQRNKGNFPGRFSGRQFSNSRSEMNVSTLELGDSALYLCASSLAGTSGNEQFFGPGTRLTVL.

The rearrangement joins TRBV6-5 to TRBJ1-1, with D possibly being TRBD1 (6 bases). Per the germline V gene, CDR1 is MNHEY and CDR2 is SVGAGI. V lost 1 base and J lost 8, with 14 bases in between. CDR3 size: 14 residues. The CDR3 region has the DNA TGTGCCAGCAGTTACTTGGGGGGCGCTTTAGAAGCTTTCTTT. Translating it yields CASSYLGGALEAFF.

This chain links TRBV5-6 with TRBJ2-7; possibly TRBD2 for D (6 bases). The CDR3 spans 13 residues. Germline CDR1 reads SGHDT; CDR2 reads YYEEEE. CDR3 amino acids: CASRAGFAYEQYF. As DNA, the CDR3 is TGTGCAAGTAGGGCGGGATTCGCCTACGAGCAGTACTTC.

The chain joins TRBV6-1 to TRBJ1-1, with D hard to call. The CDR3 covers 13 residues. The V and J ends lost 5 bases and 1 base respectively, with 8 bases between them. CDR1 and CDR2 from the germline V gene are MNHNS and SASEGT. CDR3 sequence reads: CASSWGWNTEAFF. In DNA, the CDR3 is TGTGCCAGCAGTTGGGGATGGAACACTGAAGCTTTCTTT.

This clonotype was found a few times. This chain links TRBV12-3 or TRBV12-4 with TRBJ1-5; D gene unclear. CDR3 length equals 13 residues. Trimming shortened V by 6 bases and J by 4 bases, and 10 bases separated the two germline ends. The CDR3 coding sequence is TGTGCCAGCAGCCTAACAGCTAATCAGCCCCAGCATTTT. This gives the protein CASSLTANQPQHF.

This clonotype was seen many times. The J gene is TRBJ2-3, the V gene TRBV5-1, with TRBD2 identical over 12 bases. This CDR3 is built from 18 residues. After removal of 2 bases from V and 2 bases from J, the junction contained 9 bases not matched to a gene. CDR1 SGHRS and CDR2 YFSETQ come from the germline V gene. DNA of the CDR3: TGCGCCAGCAGCTTACATATGACTAGCGGGAGTTTCACAGATACGCAGTATTTT. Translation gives CASSLHMTSGSFTDTQYF.

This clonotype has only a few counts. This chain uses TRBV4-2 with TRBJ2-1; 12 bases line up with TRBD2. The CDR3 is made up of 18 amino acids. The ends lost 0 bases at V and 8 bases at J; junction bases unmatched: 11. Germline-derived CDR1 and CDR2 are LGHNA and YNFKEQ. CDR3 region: CASSQDLLAGGAFDEQFF. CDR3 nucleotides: TGTGCCAGCAGCCAAGATCTGCTAGCGGGAGGGGCTTTCGATGAGCAGTTCTTC.

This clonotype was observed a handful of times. The chain's CDR3 is CAWSVPLPGNTIYF. Here the CDR3 DNA reads TGTGCCTGGAGTGTACCCCTCCCTGGAAACACCATATATTTT. The rearrangement joins TRBV30 to TRBJ1-3; D call uncertain. This CDR3 has 14 amino acids. Germline loops: CDR1 GTSNPN, CDR2 SVGIG (reference sequence). Trimming shortened V by 0 bases and J by 2 bases, and 8 bases separated the two germline ends. The complete variable domain, with remaining parts taken from reference TRBV30 and TRBJ1-3, reads SQTIHQWPATLVQPVGSPLSLECTVEGTSNPNLYWYRQAAGRGLQLLFYSVGIGQISSEVPQNLSASRPQDRQFILSSKKLLLSDSGFYLCAWSVPLPGNTIYFGEGSWLTVV.

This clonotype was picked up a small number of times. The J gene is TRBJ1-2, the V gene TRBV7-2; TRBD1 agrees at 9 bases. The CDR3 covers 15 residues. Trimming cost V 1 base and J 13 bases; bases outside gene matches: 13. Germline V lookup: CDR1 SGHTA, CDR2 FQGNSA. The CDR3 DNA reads TGTGCCAGCAGCTTAGTAAGACAGGGGGTTGAATCTACCACCTTC. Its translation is CASSLVRQGVESTTF.

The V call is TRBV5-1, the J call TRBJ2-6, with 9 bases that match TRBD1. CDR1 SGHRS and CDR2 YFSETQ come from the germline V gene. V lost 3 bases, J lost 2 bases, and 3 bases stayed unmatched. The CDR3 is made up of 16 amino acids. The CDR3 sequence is CASSSTGGAGANVLTF. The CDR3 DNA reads TGCGCCAGCAGCTCCACAGGGGGCGCTGGGGCCAACGTCCTGACTTTC.

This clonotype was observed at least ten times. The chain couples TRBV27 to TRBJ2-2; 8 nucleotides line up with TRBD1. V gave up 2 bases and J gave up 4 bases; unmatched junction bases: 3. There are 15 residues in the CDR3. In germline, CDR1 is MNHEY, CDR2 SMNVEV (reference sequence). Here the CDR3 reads CASSLRDRGTGELFF. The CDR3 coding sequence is TGTGCCAGCAGTTTAAGAGACAGGGGCACCGGGGAGCTGTTTTTT.

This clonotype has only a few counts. The CDR3: CAWSAGHRRTDTQYF. CDR3 in DNA: TGTGCCTGGAGCGCGGGACACCGCCGCACAGATACGCAGTATTTT. The J gene is TRBJ2-3, the V gene TRBV30, with D possibly called TRBD1 or TRBD2 (6 bases each). Trimming removed 3 bases at V and 1 base at J, with 14 bases between. Germline V CDR1 and CDR2: GTSNPN, SVGIG (reference sequence). This CDR3 has 15 amino acids.

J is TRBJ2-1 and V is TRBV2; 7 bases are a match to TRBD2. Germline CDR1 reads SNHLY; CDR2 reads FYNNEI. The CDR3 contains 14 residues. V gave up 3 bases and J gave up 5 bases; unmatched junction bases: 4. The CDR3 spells CASSDGLADNEQFF. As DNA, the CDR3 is TGTGCCAGCAGTGACGGTCTAGCGGACAATGAGCAGTTCTTC.

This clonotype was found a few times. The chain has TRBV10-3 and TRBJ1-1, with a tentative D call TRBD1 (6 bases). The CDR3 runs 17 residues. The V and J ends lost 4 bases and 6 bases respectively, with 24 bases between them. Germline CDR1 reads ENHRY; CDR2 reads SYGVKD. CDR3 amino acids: CAISAGGGRGPVAEAFF. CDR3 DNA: TGTGCCATCAGTGCGGGGGGGGGCAGGGGCCCCGTCGCTGAAGCTTTCTTT.

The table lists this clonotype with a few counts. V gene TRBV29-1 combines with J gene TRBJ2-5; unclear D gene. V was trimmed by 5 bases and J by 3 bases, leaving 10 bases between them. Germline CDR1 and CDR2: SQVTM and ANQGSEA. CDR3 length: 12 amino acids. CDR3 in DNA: TGCAGCGTTAACTACCAGGAAGAGACCCAGTACTTC. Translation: CSVNYQEETQYF.

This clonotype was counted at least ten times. The chain's CDR3 is CAISAASGRAKTDTQYF. The CDR3 DNA follows: TGTGCCATCAGTGCCGCTAGCGGGAGGGCCAAGACAGATACGCAGTATTTT. The chain is built from TRBV10-3 and TRBJ2-3; 12 bases map to TRBD2. The germline V gene has CDR1 ENHRY and CDR2 SYGVKD. The CDR3 totals 17 residues. V was clipped by 4 bases and J by 3 bases; unmatched bases: 8.